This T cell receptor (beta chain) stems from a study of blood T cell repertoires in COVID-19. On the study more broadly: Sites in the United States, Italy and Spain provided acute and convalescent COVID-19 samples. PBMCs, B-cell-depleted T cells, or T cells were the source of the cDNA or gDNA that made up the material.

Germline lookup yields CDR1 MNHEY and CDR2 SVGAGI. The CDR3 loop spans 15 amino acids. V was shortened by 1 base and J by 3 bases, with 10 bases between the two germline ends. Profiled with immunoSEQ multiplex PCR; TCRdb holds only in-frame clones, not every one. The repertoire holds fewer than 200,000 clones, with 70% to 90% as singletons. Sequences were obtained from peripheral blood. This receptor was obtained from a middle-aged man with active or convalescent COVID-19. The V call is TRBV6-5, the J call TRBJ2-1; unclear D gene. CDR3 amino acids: CASSYLGSFYNEQFF. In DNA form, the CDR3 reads TGTGCCAGCAGTTACTTGGGCAGTTTCTACAATGAGCAGTTCTTC.